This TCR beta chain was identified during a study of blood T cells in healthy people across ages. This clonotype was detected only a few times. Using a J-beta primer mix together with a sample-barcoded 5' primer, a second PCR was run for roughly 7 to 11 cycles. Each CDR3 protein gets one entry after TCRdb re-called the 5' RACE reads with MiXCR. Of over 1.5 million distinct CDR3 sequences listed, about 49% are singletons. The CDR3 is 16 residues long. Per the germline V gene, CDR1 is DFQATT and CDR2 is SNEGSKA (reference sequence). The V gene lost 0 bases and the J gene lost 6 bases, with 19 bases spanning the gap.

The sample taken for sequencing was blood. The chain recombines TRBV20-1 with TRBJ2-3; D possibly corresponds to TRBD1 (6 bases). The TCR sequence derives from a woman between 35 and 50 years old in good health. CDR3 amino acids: CSARENRDGSLDTQYF. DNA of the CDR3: TGCAGTGCTAGAGAAAACAGGGATGGCTCGTTGGATACGCAGTATTTT.